This T cell receptor (beta chain) is from a study of response to subunit inactivated influenza vaccine. Via MiXCR, TCRdb re-called the RT-PCR reads, giving one row per CDR3 protein. This sample yields 650,000 to 800,000 distinct CDR3 sequences, of which about 15% are seen a single time; 5.5% to 7% belongs to the top ten. This clonotype appeared a few times. The CDR3 is made up of 15 amino acids. Germline V lookup: CDR1 SEHNR, CDR2 FQNEAQ (reference sequence). Trimming cost V 5 bases and J 0 bases; bases outside gene matches: 3. V and J are TRBV7-9 and TRBJ2-3; 9 bases match TRBD1. The sequenced sample was PBMCs from blood, obtained roughly 2 weeks before vaccination. The clonotype was recovered from a man aged 50 or older who received an inactivated influenza vaccine. CDR3 nucleotide sequence: TGTGCCAGCAGCCCCGGGACAGGGAGCACAGATACGCAGTATTTT. Its translation is CASSPGTGSTDTQYF.